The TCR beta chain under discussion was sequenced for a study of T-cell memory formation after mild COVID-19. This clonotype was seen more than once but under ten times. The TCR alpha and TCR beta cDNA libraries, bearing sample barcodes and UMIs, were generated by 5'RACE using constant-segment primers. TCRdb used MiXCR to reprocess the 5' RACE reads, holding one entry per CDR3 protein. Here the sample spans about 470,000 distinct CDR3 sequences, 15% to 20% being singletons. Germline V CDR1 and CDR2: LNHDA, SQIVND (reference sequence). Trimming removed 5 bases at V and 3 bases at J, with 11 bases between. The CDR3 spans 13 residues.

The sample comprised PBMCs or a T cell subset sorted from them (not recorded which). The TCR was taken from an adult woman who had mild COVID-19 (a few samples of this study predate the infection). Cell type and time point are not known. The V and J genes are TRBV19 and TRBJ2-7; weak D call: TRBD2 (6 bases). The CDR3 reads CASSAGPIYEQYF. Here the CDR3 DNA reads TGTGCCAGTAGTGCGGGACCAATCTACGAGCAGTACTTC.